This T cell receptor (beta chain) was observed in a study of blood T cells in healthy people across ages. Alongside a J-beta primer mix, a sample-barcoded 5' primer served in a second PCR lasting 7 to 11 cycles. Every single cDNA molecule received a tag from a template-switch adaptor with 12 random nucleotides. Each CDR3 protein is one row after TCRdb ran MiXCR on the 5' RACE reads. There are some 760,000 distinct CDR3 sequences in the sample; roughly 25% occur only once, and roughly 3.8% lies in the top ten. This clonotype was counted a few times. Germline lookup yields CDR1 MNHEY and CDR2 SVGAGI. The CDR3 sequence is 16 residues long. These data were also reused for a study on T cells of mothers and their children. According to that study: At a rate of around 1.6 ug per 15 ul, cDNA synthesis received all of the extracted RNA.

Sequencing input: blood. The chain couples TRBV6-5 to TRBJ2-1; D unresolved. The J call may be mistaken, given a closer DNA end match to TRBJ2-7. This receptor was obtained from a boy aged 10-17 years in good health. The CDR3 DNA follows: TGTGCCAGCAGTTCCTCGGCCCGGACCGGCTCCTACGAGCAGTACTTC. The encoded protein is CASSSSARTGSYEQYF.